Below, 14 T cell receptor beta chains from the same sample are listed, as sequenced in a study of T cells after yellow fever vaccination. In TCRdb, the 5' RACE reads were re-called with MiXCR into one record per CDR3 protein. The repertoire holds 300,000 or so distinct CDR3 sequences, with 10% to 15% as singletons. Sequencing used CD4+ T cells sorted from PBMCs, obtained 45 days after the yellow fever booster vaccination. All receptors come from a man aged 25-40 years who received the YFV17D yellow fever vaccine.

This clonotype was counted ten times or more. This sequence joins TRBV6-5 and TRBJ2-7, with 7 nucleotides matching TRBD1. CDR3 size: 12 residues. The ends lost 4 bases at V and 9 bases at J; junction bases unmatched: 6. Germline lookup yields CDR1 MNHEY and CDR2 SVGAGI. The CDR3 bases are TGTGCCAGCAGTTCGGGACAGAGGGCGCAGTACTTC. Translating it yields CASSSGQRAQYF.

This clonotype was counted only a few times. The rearrangement joins TRBV2 to TRBJ2-7; D remains unclear. Germline V gene lookup returns CDR1 SNHLY and CDR2 FYNNEI. The germline V and J ends were trimmed by 4 bases and 4 bases, with 5 bases remaining between them. CDR3 length equals 11 residues. The CDR3 DNA sequence: TGTGCCAGCAGTGGGGGTTACGAGCAGTACTTC. This gives the protein CASSGGYEQYF.

This clonotype has ten or more counts. V gene TRBV7-2 combines with J gene TRBJ2-1; D unresolved. The CDR3 extends over 13 amino acids. The V end lost 4 bases, the J end lost 0 bases, and 4 bases lay between the germline ends. Germline V lookup: CDR1 SGHTA, CDR2 FQGNSA. The CDR3 DNA reads as TGTGCCAGCAGCTACTCCTCCTACAATGAGCAGTTCTTC. It specifies CASSYSSYNEQFF.

This clonotype has only a few counts. The chain uses TRBV5-6 and TRBJ2-3; D not certain. The CDR3 loop spans 12 amino acids. Trimming took 0 bases from V and 6 from J, leaving 5 bases between them. Germline V gives CDR1 SGHDT, CDR2 YYEEEE. CDR3 nucleotide sequence: TGTGCCAGCAGCTTGGATCTGGATACGCAGTATTTT. Translated: CASSLDLDTQYF.

For this clonotype: A much bigger clone sits one base away, suggesting this may be a read error. The V call is TRBV9, the J call TRBJ2-1, with TRBD2 identical over 7 bases. Germline V lookup: CDR1 SGDLS, CDR2 YYNGEE. The V segment lost 6 bases and the J segment 7 bases; nucleotides outside the gene matches: 10. This CDR3 is built from 14 residues. The CDR3 loop reads CASTPVLAINEQFF. DNA for the CDR3: TGTGCCAGCACTCCGGTACTAGCGATTAATGAGCAGTTCTTC.

There are a few counts of this clonotype. The rearrangement links TRBV5-5 to TRBJ1-4; weak D call: TRBD1 (6 bases). Trimming shortened V by 4 bases and J by 4 bases, and 14 bases separated the two germline ends. The CDR3 totals 15 residues. Germline CDR1 and CDR2: SGHKS and YYEKEE (reference sequence). Here the CDR3 reads CASSPRGHDNEKLFF. CDR3 bases: TGTGCCAGCAGCCCGCGGGGACACGATAATGAAAAACTGTTTTTT.

At least ten counts were recorded for this clonotype. The rearrangement links TRBV7-2 to TRBJ1-6; TRBD1 agrees at 11 bases. Germline-derived CDR1 and CDR2 are SGHTA and FQGNSA. CDR3 length: 15 amino acids. With 5 bases clipped from V and 9 bases from J, the junction kept 6 bases outside the gene matches. CDR3 in DNA: TGTGCCAGCAGCACGGACAGGGGGCTTAGTTCACCCCTCCACTTT. Amino acids: CASSTDRGLSSPLHF.

This clonotype has only a few counts. V and J are TRBV5-1 and TRBJ1-2; 7 bases line up with TRBD1. From germline, CDR1 is SGHRS and CDR2 YFSETQ. The CDR3 consists of 16 residues. The ends lost 1 base at V and 4 bases at J; junction bases unmatched: 10. CDR3 residues: CASSLTGTETTYGYTF. Here the CDR3 DNA reads TGCGCCAGCAGCTTGACCGGGACAGAAACAACCTATGGCTACACCTTC.

Points on this clonotype: At one end the junction does not follow the germline gene, possibly because of a read error. The chain recombines TRBV6-1 with TRBJ1-5; the D gene is possibly TRBD1 (5 bases). CDR1 is MNHNS, CDR2 SASEGT, per germline. CDR3 length equals 13 residues. The CDR3 coding sequence is TGTGCCAGCAGGCAGGGCCTATATCAACCCCAGCATTTT. Amino acids: CASRQGLYQPQHF.

This sequence joins TRBV5-1 and TRBJ1-4; possible D gene TRBD1, 5 bases. Germline CDR1 is SGHRS and CDR2 is YFSETQ. Trimming removed 7 bases at V and 6 bases at J, with 13 bases between. CDR3 length equals 13 residues. CDR3 bases: TGCGCCAGCCGGGAAGGACAACATGAAAAACTGTTTTTT. Its protein product is CASREGQHEKLFF.

This clonotype was seen a handful of times. The J gene is TRBJ1-4, the V gene TRBV20-1; TRBD1 agrees at 8 bases. The CDR3 contains 15 residues. V shed 4 bases and J 0 bases; nucleotides not matched to a gene: 4. CDR1 DFQATT and CDR2 SNEGSKA come from the germline V gene (reference sequence). The CDR3 nucleotides are TGCAGTGCTAACAGGGGGAGTGCAACTAATGAAAAACTGTTTTTT. Encoded protein: CSANRGSATNEKLFF.

A few counts support this clonotype. The V call is TRBV6-1, the J call TRBJ2-4, with 7 bases that match TRBD1. CDR3 length: 18 amino acids. V shed 5 bases and J 1 base; nucleotides not matched to a gene: 14. The germline V gene encodes CDR1 MNHNS and CDR2 SASEGT. The CDR3 sequence is CASSPGTPQGRAKNIQYF. The DNA for the CDR3 is TGTGCCAGCAGTCCCGGCACCCCACAGGGGCGGGCCAAAAACATTCAGTACTTC.

This clonotype was recorded a few times. This chain joins TRBV19 and TRBJ1-1; D not certain. The CDR3 has 13 residues. V was clipped by 2 bases and J by 0 bases, with 4 bases between them. Germline V CDR1 and CDR2: LNHDA, SQIVND (reference sequence). The CDR3 spells CASSIQLNTEAFF. The CDR3 nucleotides read TGTGCCAGTAGTATACAGCTGAACACTGAAGCTTTCTTT.

This rearrangement joins TRBV2 to TRBJ2-7, with unresolved D. Trimming removed 7 bases from V and 2 bases from J, with 12 bases in between. The CDR3 has 13 residues. Germline V gene data show CDR1 as SNHLY and CDR2 as FYNNEI. The CDR3 nucleotides are TGTGCCAGCACCCTGACACCCCCCTACGAGCAGTACTTC. This gives the protein CASTLTPPYEQYF.